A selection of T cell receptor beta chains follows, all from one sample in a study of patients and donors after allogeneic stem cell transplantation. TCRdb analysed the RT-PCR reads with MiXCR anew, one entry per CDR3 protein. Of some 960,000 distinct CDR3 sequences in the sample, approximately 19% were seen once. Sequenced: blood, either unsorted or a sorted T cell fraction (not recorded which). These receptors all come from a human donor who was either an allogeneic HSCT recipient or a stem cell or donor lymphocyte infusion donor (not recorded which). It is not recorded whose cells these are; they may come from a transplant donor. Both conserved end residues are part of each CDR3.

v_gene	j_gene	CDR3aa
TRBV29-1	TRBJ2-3	CSVGTVGGADTQYF
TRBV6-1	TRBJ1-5	CASSPRTDRGVPQHF
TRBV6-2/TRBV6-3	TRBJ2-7	CASTLAGGPNGEQYF
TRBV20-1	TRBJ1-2	CSAVRQGRIPYGYTF
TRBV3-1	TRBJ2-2	CASSQKLAGLTKGTGELFF
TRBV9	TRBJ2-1	CASHRDGSYNEQFF
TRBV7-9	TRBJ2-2	CASSTLGRELFF
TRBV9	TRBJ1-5	CASSVEGQSNQPQHF
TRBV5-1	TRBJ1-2	CASSLRRARGYTF
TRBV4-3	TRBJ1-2	CASTPTRNPNYGYTF
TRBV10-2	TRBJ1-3	CASSQGYGNTIYF
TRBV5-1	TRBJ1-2	CASSLEGGWGYTF
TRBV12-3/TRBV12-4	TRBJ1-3	CASSFGVMEGNTIYF
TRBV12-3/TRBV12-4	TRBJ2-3	CASSIGGGGARTDTQYF
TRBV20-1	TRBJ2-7	CSARDFSDYEQYF
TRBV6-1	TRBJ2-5	CASRGRGYEETQYF